This T cell receptor beta chain was identified in a study of cytomegalovirus exposure and HLA in healthy donors. While unrecorded immune exposures were likely, the donors were nominally healthy when sampled. Germline V gene data show CDR1 as LGHNA and CDR2 as YNFKEQ. J gave up 7 bases and V 5 bases, and 7 bases lay outside the gene matches. The CDR3 sequence is 16 residues long. Primers for the PCR totalled 60 Vbeta and 13 Jbeta. Here immunoSEQ multiplex PCR was the method, and the copy in TCRdb shows in-frame clones only, minus some. The sample data list roughly 65,000 clones. Sequenced sample: PBMCs. The genes are TRBV4-2 and TRBJ2-2; 13 bases fit TRBD2. The clonotype was recovered from a boy between 10 and 17 years old in good health and CMV-seronegative. CDR3 protein: CASSFTSGGAIGELFF. The CDR3 region has the DNA TGTGCCAGCAGCTTTACTAGCGGGGGGGCTATCGGGGAGCTGTTTTTT.